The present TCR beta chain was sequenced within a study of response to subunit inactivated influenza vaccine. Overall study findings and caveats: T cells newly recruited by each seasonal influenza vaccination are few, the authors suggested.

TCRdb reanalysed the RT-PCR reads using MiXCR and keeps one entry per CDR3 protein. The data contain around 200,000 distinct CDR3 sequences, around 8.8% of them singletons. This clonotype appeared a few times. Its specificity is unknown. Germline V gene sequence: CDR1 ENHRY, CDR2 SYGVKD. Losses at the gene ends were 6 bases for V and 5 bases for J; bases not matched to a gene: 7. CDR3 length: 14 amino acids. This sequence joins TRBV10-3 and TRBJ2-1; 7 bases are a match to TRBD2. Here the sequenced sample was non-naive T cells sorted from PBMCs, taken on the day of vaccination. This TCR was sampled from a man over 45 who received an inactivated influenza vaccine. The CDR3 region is CAIRVLADNNEQFF. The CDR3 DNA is TGTGCCATCAGAGTCCTAGCGGACAACAATGAGCAGTTCTTC.